The 25 T cell receptor beta chains below come from one sample, sequenced in a study of identifying expanded T cells in peripheral blood. Data came from immunoSEQ multiplex PCR; TCRdb stores just in-frame clones and leaves some out. The sample lists roughly 100,000 clones, 87% occurring once. Sample: blood. These receptors were obtained from a person aged 18 to 69 in good health.

V is TRBV9 and J is TRBJ2-1, with D tentatively TRBD2 (5 bases). Trimming left V 3 bases short and J 2 bases short, with 9 bases between. CDR3 length: 14 amino acids. The germline gives CDR1 SGDLS, CDR2 YYNGEE. DNA of the CDR3: TGTGCCAGCAGCGATAGCGTAACCTACAATGAGCAGTTCTTC. Translation: CASSDSVTYNEQFF. Full variable domain (remainder filled in from reference TRBV9 and TRBJ2-1): DSGVTQTPKHLITATGQRVTLRCSPRSGDLSVYWYQQSLDQGLQFLIQYYNGEERAKGNILERFSAQQFPDLHSELNLSSLELGDSALYFCASSDSVTYNEQFFGPGTRLTVL.

The V and J genes are TRBV29-1 and TRBJ1-5; D remains ambiguous. Germline V CDR1 and CDR2: SQVTM, ANQGSEA. The CDR3 loop spans 15 amino acids. Here the CDR3 reads CRPSPGKFHNQPQHF. CDR3 nucleotide sequence: TGCAGACCCAGTCCTGGCAAGTTTCACAATCAGCCCCAGCATTTT. The complete variable domain, with remaining parts taken from reference TRBV29-1 and TRBJ1-5, reads SAVISQKPSRDICQRGTSLTIQCQVDSQVTMMFWYRQQPGQSLTLIATANQGSEATYESGFVIDKFPISRPNLTFSTLTVSNMSPEDSSIYLCRPSPGKFHNQPQHFGDGTRLSIL.

The chain carries TRBV19 and TRBJ2-7; D uncertain. Looked up from germline, CDR1 is LNHDA and CDR2 is SQIVND (reference sequence). V was trimmed by 1 base and J by 3 bases, leaving 13 bases between them. The CDR3 is 15 residues long. The chain's CDR3 is CASSIGTYPLYEQYF. CDR3 bases: TGTGCCAGTAGTATAGGGACCTACCCCCTCTACGAGCAGTACTTC.

As for this clone: This same CDR3 is encoded by further DNA sequences in the sample. The CDR3, as DNA: TGCGCCAGCAGCTTGTCTGGGAGCTCCTACGAGCAGTACTTC. Translation: CASSLSGSSYEQYF. The chain carries TRBV5-1 and TRBJ2-7, with D tentatively TRBD2 (5 bases). V gave up 1 base and J gave up 0 bases, with 8 bases separating them. This CDR3 region has 14 residues. Germline CDR1 reads SGHRS; CDR2 reads YFSETQ.

The chain joins TRBV15 to TRBJ2-3; 8 positions agree with TRBD1. This CDR3 spans 14 amino acids. The J segment lost 6 bases and the V segment lost 2 bases, leaving 4 bases of the junction unmatched. CDR1 is LNHNV, CDR2 YYDKDF, per germline (reference sequence). The chain's CDR3 is CATSRPTGVDTQYF. In nucleotides, the CDR3 is TGTGCCACCAGCAGACCGACAGGGGTGGATACGCAGTATTTT.

This chain joins TRBV4-1 and TRBJ2-1, with D hard to call. V was clipped by 0 bases and J by 4 bases, with 7 bases between them. In germline, CDR1 is MGHRA, CDR2 YSYEKL. This CDR3 is built from 14 residues. CDR3 sequence: CASSQDRVYNEQFF. CDR3 sequence (DNA): TGCGCCAGCAGCCAAGATCGAGTATACAATGAGCAGTTCTTC.

Details on this clone: The junction differs from germline at one of its ends, possibly a read error. This chain uses TRBV2 with TRBJ2-2; no reliable D call. Germline-derived CDR1 and CDR2 are SNHLY and FYNNEI. This CDR3 region has 13 residues. The CDR3 region has the DNA TGTGCCAGCCGTGAGGAATACACCGGGGAGCTGTTTTTT. Protein sequence: CASREEYTGELFF.

The chain combines TRBV6-1 with TRBJ2-5; 8 bases match TRBD1. This CDR3 spans 15 amino acids. Losses at the gene ends were 6 bases for V and 5 bases for J; bases not matched to a gene: 11. The germline V gene encodes CDR1 MNHNS and CDR2 SASEGT. As DNA, the CDR3 is TGTGCCAGCAGAGGGTGGACAGGGAAGGTGGAGACCCAGTACTTC. Protein product: CASRGWTGKVETQYF.

This clone was seen more than once but under ten times. V is TRBV7-5 and J is TRBJ1-2; TRBD1 is the table's D call and was not checked against the DNA. TRBV7-5 is designated a pseudogene. This CDR3 is 17 amino acids long. The CDR3 here is CARSLTRDRGRDYGYTF. The CDR3 nucleotides are TGTGCCAGAAGCTTAACACGGGACAGGGGGCGGGACTATGGCTACACCTTC.

The chain is built from TRBV2 and TRBJ2-3; D may be TRBD2 (6 bases). CDR1 is SNHLY, CDR2 FYNNEI, per germline. The CDR3 covers 14 residues. V shed 4 bases and J shed 4 bases, with 12 bases lying between them. This CDR3 reads CASSAFWGADTQYF. CDR3 coding DNA: TGTGCCAGCAGTGCATTCTGGGGGGCAGATACGCAGTATTTT.

The V gene is TRBV28, the J gene TRBJ2-7; D unresolved. CDR1 is MDHEN, CDR2 SYDVKM, per germline. The CDR3 totals 12 residues. V was shortened by 2 bases and J by 3 bases, with 5 bases between the two germline ends. The CDR3, as DNA: TGTGCCAGCAGTTTACTCCGCTACGAGCAGTACTTC. Translated: CASSLLRYEQYF.

The genes are TRBV4-1 and TRBJ2-7; D tentatively fits TRBD1 or TRBD2 (5 bases each). The CDR3 runs 14 residues. Trimming stripped 4 bases from V and 1 base from J, with 11 bases between. CDR1 and CDR2 from the germline V gene are MGHRA and YSYEKL. The CDR3 spells CASSPFGGSYEQYF. The CDR3, as DNA: TGCGCCAGCAGCCCTTTTGGGGGATCCTACGAGCAGTACTTC.

Written as DNA, the CDR3 is TGCGCCAGCAGCTTGGCCGGTTTCGTGGTGCAGGGTGGAATCTTCTTC. It translates to CASSLAGFVVQGGIFF. This chain joins TRBV5-1 and TRBJ2-1; D is perhaps TRBD1 (5 bases). Trimming left V 0 bases short and J 16 bases short, with 26 bases between. This CDR3 region has 16 residues. CDR1 is SGHRS and CDR2 is YFSETQ in the germline V gene.

This chain uses TRBV7-2 with TRBJ1-1; D is possibly TRBD1 (5 bases). Germline CDR1 SGHTA, CDR2 FQGNSA. The CDR3 has 15 amino acids. The V end lost 2 bases, the J end lost 0 bases, and 10 bases lay between the germline ends. CDR3 residues: CASSLQGAMNTEAFF. CDR3 DNA sequence: TGTGCCAGCAGCTTACAGGGTGCTATGAACACTGAAGCTTTCTTT. The variable domain in full, with the rest retrieved from reference TRBV7-2 and TRBJ1-1, is GAGVSQSPSNKVTEKGKDVELRCDPISGHTALYWYRQSLGQGLEFLIYFQGNSAPDKSGLPSDRFSAERTGGSVSTLTIQRTQQEDSAVYLCASSLQGAMNTEAFFGQGTRLTVV.

The chain is built from TRBV7-2 and TRBJ1-5; TRBD1 might be the D (5 bases). CDR3 size: 13 residues. The germline CDR1 and CDR2 sequences are SGHTA and FQGNSA. The germline V and J ends were trimmed by 0 bases and 6 bases, with 6 bases remaining between them. The chain's CDR3 is CASSLARAQPQHF. DNA for the CDR3: TGTGCCAGCAGCTTAGCCAGGGCTCAGCCCCAGCATTTT.

The V call is TRBV6-5, the J call TRBJ2-7; 7 nucleotides match TRBD1. Germline V gene lookup returns CDR1 MNHEY and CDR2 SVGAGI. V shed 0 bases, J shed 7 bases, and the junction held 3 bases outside the gene matches. CDR3 length: 13 amino acids. CDR3 DNA: TGTGCCAGCAGTTACTCGACAGGGTGGGAGCAGTACTTC. This codes for CASSYSTGWEQYF.

CDR3 loop: CASSLDHDQPQHF. The CDR3, as DNA: TGTGCCAGCAGCTTGGACCATGATCAGCCCCAGCATTTT. The chain carries TRBV5-4 and TRBJ1-5; no definite D call. Germline V gene lookup returns CDR1 SGHNT and CDR2 YYREEE (reference sequence). This CDR3 is built from 13 residues. V was trimmed by 0 bases and J by 5 bases, leaving 6 bases between them.

The chain is built from TRBV19 and TRBJ2-1; D may be TRBD2 (5 bases). The V end was cut by 9 bases, the J end by 4 bases, with 16 bases between. This CDR3 has 14 amino acids. CDR1 is LNHDA and CDR2 is SQIVND in the germline V gene (reference sequence). CDR3 sequence reads: CASSPRAGYNEQFF. CDR3 in DNA: TGTGCCAGCTCGCCCCGCGCGGGTTACAATGAGCAGTTCTTC.

This chain links TRBV7-9 with TRBJ2-3, with D perhaps TRBD2 (5 bases). Germline-derived CDR1 and CDR2 are SEHNR and FQNEAQ (reference sequence). Trimming left V 1 base short and J 5 bases short, with 13 bases between. The CDR3 is made up of 15 amino acids. The CDR3 here is CASSLGGGGLDTQYF. CDR3 DNA sequence: TGTGCCAGCAGCTTAGGTGGCGGCGGGTTAGATACGCAGTATTTT.

The chain links TRBV27 to TRBJ1-2; maybe TRBD1 (6 bases). Between the trimmed V and J ends, which lost 5 bases and 1 base, there was a span of 11 bases. The CDR3 consists of 14 residues. Per germline, CDR1 MNHEY and CDR2 SMNVEV (reference sequence). CDR3 DNA: TGTGCCAGCAGTCTCGAGGGGGGTAACTATGGCTACACCTTC. The encoded protein is CASSLEGGNYGYTF.

This clone was observed a few times. V and J are TRBV11-2 and TRBJ2-5; a weak D match, TRBD1 (6 bases). Germline V gene sequence: CDR1 SGHAT, CDR2 FQNNGV. With 5 bases removed from V and 4 bases from J, the gap between germline ends came to 20 bases. The length of the CDR3 is 16 residues. This chain's CDR3 is CASSETGGGGGETQYF. In DNA, the CDR3 is TGTGCCAGCAGCGAGACAGGAGGAGGTGGGGGAGAGACCCAGTACTTC.

The rearrangement links TRBV21-1 to TRBJ2-7. TRBV21-1 is tagged as a pseudogene. The CDR3 has 15 amino acids. The CDR3 nucleotides read TGTGCCAGCAGCCCACTCACAGCGATCTCCTACGAGCAGTACTTC. This translates into CASSPLTAISYEQYF.

This chain joins TRBV7-7 and TRBJ2-7, with TRBD1 matching 7 bases. The CDR3 has 13 residues. J was trimmed by 5 bases and V by 1 base; bases with no gene match: 2. Germline values: CDR1 SSHAT, CDR2 FNYEAQ (reference sequence). The DNA for the CDR3 is TGTGCCAGCAGCTTAGACCAGGGGGACGAGCAGTACTTC. Protein sequence: CASSLDQGDEQYF. The whole variable domain, filled in from reference TRBV7-7 and TRBJ2-7, reads GAGVSQSPRYKVTKRGQDVTLRCDPISSHATLYWYQQALGQGPEFLTYFNYEAQPDKSGLPSDRFSAERPEGSISTLTIQRTEQRDSAMYRCASSLDQGDEQYFGPGTRLTVT.

This clone has only one observation. The chain couples TRBV14 to TRBJ1-4; 9 bases line up with TRBD1. After removal of 3 bases from V and 5 bases from J, the junction contained 4 bases not matched to a gene. The germline gives CDR1 SGHDN, CDR2 FVKESK. The length of the CDR3 is 15 residues. This CDR3 is CASSHRDRANEKLFF. The CDR3 DNA follows: TGTGCCAGCAGCCACCGGGACAGGGCGAATGAAAAACTGTTTTTT.

The V gene is TRBV28, the J gene TRBJ2-2, with D perhaps matching TRBD1 (5 bases). This CDR3 contains 15 residues. The germline V gene encodes CDR1 MDHEN and CDR2 SYDVKM. V dropped 5 bases and J dropped 0 bases, with 10 bases sitting between them. The CDR3 reads CASSIRVSNTGELFF. The CDR3 bases are TGTGCCAGCAGTATCAGGGTATCGAACACCGGGGAGCTGTTTTTT.